This is a list of T cell receptor beta chains from one sample in a study of blood T cell repertoires in COVID-19. This table comes from immunoSEQ multiplex PCR, and its TCRdb copy is limited to in-frame clones, with some not included. The sample yields 200,000 to 250,000 clones, around 80% seen once. The sample was PBMCs or T cells enriched from blood (not recorded which). The source of these receptors is a man in his fifties or sixties who had recovered from COVID-19. The CDR3 runs from the conserved cysteine through the conserved F or W. Each record gives: CDR3 protein, CDR3 DNA, D gene, V gene, clone size, J gene. A D gene is named only where the DNA matches it firmly. Clone size is shown for a subset of rows, as once, few, many or a class of expanded clone.

CDR3: CASTSGGAGTDTQYF
DNA: TGTGCCAGTACTAGCGGGGGGGCGGGGACAGATACGCAGTATTTT
D: TRBD2
V: TRBV19
size: .
J: TRBJ2-3

CDR3: CASSDPRGINTIYF
DNA: TGTGCCAGTAGCGATCCCCGAGGGATCAACACCATATATTTT
D: .
V: TRBV19
size: .
J: TRBJ1-3

CDR3: CASSQFRGGAPGELFF
DNA: TGCGCCAGCAGTCAATTCCGCGGGGGGGCCCCCGGGGAGCTGTTTTTT
D: TRBD2
V: TRBV23-1
size: once
J: TRBJ2-2

CDR3: CASSYGAGEQYF
DNA: TGTGCCAGCAGTTACGGAGCGGGCGAGCAGTACTTC
D: .
V: TRBV6-5
size: once
J: TRBJ2-7

CDR3: CASSHTRGGKYEQYF
DNA: TGTGCCAGCAGCCATACGAGGGGCGGGAAGTACGAGCAGTACTTC
D: .
V: TRBV11-3
size: .
J: TRBJ2-7

CDR3: CASSPGKNSPLHF
DNA: TGTGCCAGCAGCCCAGGGAAGAATTCACCCCTCCACTTT
D: .
V: TRBV7-8
size: few
J: TRBJ1-6

CDR3: CASSPATEYGYTF
DNA: TGTGCCAGCTCACCCGCGACAGAGTATGGCTACACCTTC
D: .
V: TRBV18
size: .
J: TRBJ1-2

CDR3: CASSERLGGAFF
DNA: TGTGCCAGCAGTGAAAGGCTGGGAGGAGCTTTCTTT
D: .
V: TRBV6-1
size: .
J: TRBJ1-1

CDR3: CASSSYGLAGGSGEQFF
DNA: TGTGCCAGCAGCTCCTATGGACTAGCGGGGGGGTCCGGTGAGCAGTTCTTC
D: TRBD2
V: TRBV7-2
size: .
J: TRBJ2-1

CDR3: CASSIVGTGGDYQPQHF
DNA: TGTGCCAGTAGTATAGTCGGGACAGGGGGCGATTATCAGCCCCAGCATTTT
D: TRBD1
V: TRBV19
size: .
J: TRBJ1-5

CDR3: CASSLAGGQVNSNQPQHF
DNA: TGTGCCAGCAGCTTGGCCGGGGGACAGGTAAATAGCAATCAGCCCCAGCATTTT
D: TRBD1
V: TRBV5-4
size: .
J: TRBJ1-5

CDR3: CASSPAVQETQYF
DNA: TGTGCCAGCTCACCAGCGGTCCAAGAGACCCAGTACTTC
D: .
V: TRBV18
size: .
J: TRBJ2-5

CDR3: CASSRDSGNYEQYF
DNA: TGCGCCAGCAGTCGGGACAGCGGCAACTACGAGCAGTACTTC
D: TRBD1
V: TRBV5-1
size: .
J: TRBJ2-7

CDR3: CASSLGLPGGDNEQFF
DNA: TGTGCCAGCAGCTTAGGCTTACCGGGGGGGGACAATGAGCAGTTCTTC
D: TRBD2
V: TRBV7-6
size: .
J: TRBJ2-1

CDR3: CSVEDSGQGPTDTQYF
DNA: TGCAGCGTTGAAGATTCGGGACAGGGACCCACAGATACGCAGTATTTT
D: TRBD1
V: TRBV29-1
size: .
J: TRBJ2-3

CDR3: CASSRGGNTGELFF
DNA: TGTGCCAGCAGCCGAGGGGGCAACACCGGGGAGCTGTTTTTT
D: TRBD1
V: TRBV7-8
size: many
J: TRBJ2-2

CDR3: CASSLTAGTEAFF
DNA: TGTGCCAGCAGTTTAACGGCAGGCACTGAAGCTTTCTTT
D: .
V: TRBV12-3/TRBV12-4
size: few
J: TRBJ1-1

CDR3: CASSTPSWGQGTYSNQPQHF
DNA: TGTGCCAGCAGTACACCCTCTTGGGGACAGGGAACTTATAGCAATCAGCCCCAGCATTTT
D: TRBD1
V: TRBV6-2/TRBV6-3
size: .
J: TRBJ1-5

CDR3: CASSGTNYNEQFF
DNA: TGTGCCAGCTCTGGCACCAATTACAATGAGCAGTTCTTC
D: .
V: TRBV2
size: .
J: TRBJ2-1

CDR3: CARTGQGSHEQYF
DNA: TGTGCCAGGACGGGACAGGGGTCCCACGAGCAGTACTTC
D: TRBD1
V: TRBV27
size: .
J: TRBJ2-7

CDR3: CASSQIQGSTEAFF
DNA: TGTGCCAGCAGCCAAATACAGGGGAGCACTGAAGCTTTCTTT
D: TRBD1
V: TRBV14
size: few
J: TRBJ1-1

CDR3: CASSQWGGQDNEQFF
DNA: TGTGCCAGCAGCCAATGGGGGGGCCAGGACAATGAGCAGTTCTTC
D: .
V: TRBV7-2
size: .
J: TRBJ2-1

CDR3: CASRPHLRGGNQPQHF
DNA: TGTGCCAGCAGGCCGCACCTACGGGGGGGCAATCAGCCCCAGCATTTT
D: .
V: TRBV6-6
size: .
J: TRBJ1-5

CDR3: CASSLVSSGNTIYF
DNA: TGTGCCAGCAGCCTGGTTAGCTCTGGAAACACCATATATTTT
D: .
V: TRBV11-3
size: few
J: TRBJ1-3

CDR3: CATSRGDEEKLFF
DNA: TGTGCCACCAGCAGAGGCGATGAGGAAAAACTGTTTTTT
D: .
V: TRBV15
size: .
J: TRBJ1-4

CDR3: CASSESGQGPRPQHF
DNA: TGTGCCAGCAGTGAATCTGGACAGGGCCCTCGGCCCCAGCATTTT
D: TRBD1
V: TRBV6-1
size: .
J: TRBJ1-5

CDR3: CASSLNRADTGELFF
DNA: TGTGCCAGCAGCTTAAACAGGGCGGACACCGGGGAGCTGTTTTTT
D: .
V: TRBV7-9
size: .
J: TRBJ2-2

CDR3: CASSQDFRGLDTGELFF
DNA: TGCGCCAGCAGCCAAGATTTCAGGGGGCTGGACACCGGGGAGCTGTTTTTT
D: TRBD1
V: TRBV4-1
size: .
J: TRBJ2-2

CDR3: CASSPSRGGDTGELFF
DNA: TGTGCCAGTAGTCCCTCCCGGGGAGGGGACACCGGGGAGCTGTTTTTT
D: TRBD2
V: TRBV19
size: .
J: TRBJ2-2

CDR3: CASGSTGGTDTQYF
DNA: TGCGCCAGCGGATCGACAGGGGGCACAGATACGCAGTATTTT
D: TRBD1
V: TRBV5-1
size: .
J: TRBJ2-3

CDR3: CASSVGPGGEQYF
DNA: TGTGCCAGCAGCGTAGGCCCGGGGGGCGAGCAGTACTTC
D: TRBD2
V: TRBV9
size: .
J: TRBJ2-7

CDR3: CASTLGQGQETQYF
DNA: TGTGCCAGCACCTTAGGACAGGGTCAAGAGACCCAGTACTTC
D: TRBD1
V: TRBV9
size: .
J: TRBJ2-5

CDR3: CASTRDGSSYEQYF
DNA: TGTGCCAGCACCCGGGACGGGAGCTCCTACGAGCAGTACTTC
D: .
V: TRBV11-3
size: .
J: TRBJ2-7

CDR3: CASSQDPQGIRGYTF
DNA: TGTGCCAGCAGCCAAGATCCCCAGGGGATAAGAGGCTACACCTTC
D: .
V: TRBV4-2
size: .
J: TRBJ1-2

CDR3: CASSLRYNSPLHF
DNA: TGTGCCAGCAGTTTACGGTATAATTCACCCCTCCACTTT
D: .
V: TRBV6-5
size: .
J: TRBJ1-6

CDR3: CASSLQGHPNTEAFF
DNA: TGCGCCAGCAGCTTGCAGGGCCACCCGAACACTGAAGCTTTCTTT
D: .
V: TRBV5-1
size: .
J: TRBJ1-1

CDR3: CASSLGNRASEAFF
DNA: TGCGCCAGCAGCTTGGGGAACAGGGCATCAGAAGCTTTCTTT
D: .
V: TRBV5-1
size: .
J: TRBJ1-1

CDR3: CASKRTESQETQYF
DNA: TGTGCCAGCAAGCGGACAGAAAGCCAAGAGACCCAGTACTTC
D: .
V: TRBV2
size: .
J: TRBJ2-5

CDR3: CATSAIFGELFF
DNA: TGTGCCACCAGTGCTATATTCGGGGAGCTGTTTTTT
D: .
V: TRBV24-1
size: .
J: TRBJ2-2

CDR3: CASSGQPGQGIYGYTF
DNA: TGTGCCAGCAGTGGCCAACCGGGACAGGGGATCTATGGCTACACCTTC
D: TRBD1
V: TRBV6-4
size: .
J: TRBJ1-2

CDR3: CASSSIRDRGSRAQYF
DNA: TGTGCCAGCAGCTCAATCCGGGACAGGGGAAGTCGGGCGCAGTATTTT
D: TRBD1
V: TRBV11-2
size: .
J: TRBJ2-3

CDR3: CASAGLVDEQYF
DNA: TGTGCCAGCGCCGGTCTGGTTGACGAGCAGTACTTC
D: .
V: TRBV12-3/TRBV12-4
size: few
J: TRBJ2-7

CDR3: CASSRTESGTDTQYF
DNA: TGCGCCAGCAGCAGGACTGAGTCAGGCACAGATACGCAGTATTTT
D: .
V: TRBV5-1
size: .
J: TRBJ2-3

CDR3: CASSLGGAGYTF
DNA: TGTGCCAGCAGCCTTGGGGGGGCAGGCTACACCTTC
D: .
V: TRBV12-3/TRBV12-4
size: .
J: TRBJ1-2

CDR3: CASSLAADPDTQYF
DNA: TGTGCCAGCTCACTAGCGGCCGACCCGGATACGCAGTATTTT
D: .
V: TRBV18
size: .
J: TRBJ2-3

CDR3: CASSDHTRGVADTQYF
DNA: TGTGCCAGCAGTGATCACACACGGGGGGTGGCAGATACGCAGTATTTT
D: TRBD2
V: TRBV25-1
size: .
J: TRBJ2-3

CDR3: CASSLFPSNYGYTF
DNA: TGTGCCAGCAGCTTATTCCCGTCTAACTATGGCTACACCTTC
D: .
V: TRBV7-2
size: .
J: TRBJ1-2

CDR3: CASSPRTGKNTGELFF
DNA: TGTGCCAGCAGCCCTCGGACAGGGAAAAACACCGGGGAGCTGTTTTTT
D: TRBD1
V: TRBV9
size: .
J: TRBJ2-2

CDR3: CASSEGRDTEAFF
DNA: TGTGCCAGCAGTGAGGGCAGAGACACTGAAGCTTTCTTT
D: .
V: TRBV6-2/TRBV6-3
size: .
J: TRBJ1-1